The rows below give T cell receptor beta chains drawn from one sample of a study of blood T cell repertoires in COVID-19. The data were produced by immunoSEQ multiplex PCR, yet TCRdb's version contains in-frame clones alone and is incomplete. The table has under 200,000 clones, 75% to 90% seen once. The sample taken for sequencing was peripheral blood. These TCRs come from a man in his sixties with acute or convalescent COVID-19. Both conserved end residues are part of each CDR3. D genes are given only for firm matches. Where a row states a size, it is once, few, many or the class of an expanded clone; other rows omit it.

J	V	size	D	CDR3	DNA
TRBJ1-2	TRBV25-1	-	-	CASSESGRGRGVGYTF	TGTGCCAGCAGTGAATCTGGGAGAGGGAGGGGTGTTGGCTACACCTTC
TRBJ1-4	TRBV2	-	-	CATRSRGDGRLNEKLFF	TGTGCCACCAGGTCTCGAGGAGACGGTAGGCTAAATGAAAAACTGTTTTTT
TRBJ2-3	TRBV7-2	few	-	CASSSRADTQYF	TGTGCCAGCAGCTCCCGTGCAGATACGCAGTATTTT
TRBJ1-5	TRBV7-6	-	TRBD1	CASSLAPGQDSNQPQHF	TGTGCCAGCAGCTTAGCGCCAGGACAGGATAGCAATCAGCCCCAGCATTTT
TRBJ1-5	TRBV5-1	-	-	CASSLGAGGPDQPQHF	TGCGCCAGCAGCTTGGGAGCAGGTGGCCCCGATCAGCCCCAGCATTTT
TRBJ2-7	TRBV25-1	-	TRBD1	CASSELTGVYEQYF	TGTGCCAGCAGTGAATTAACAGGGGTCTACGAGCAGTACTTC
TRBJ1-4	TRBV2	once	TRBD1	CASSGQGAANEKLFF	TGTGCCAGCAGTGGACAGGGGGCAGCTAATGAAAAACTGTTTTTT
TRBJ1-5	TRBV27	-	-	CASRPVLTGNQPQHF	TGTGCCAGCAGGCCTGTACTGACAGGCAATCAGCCCCAGCATTTT
TRBJ2-1	TRBV19	-	-	CASSIAGGRQFF	TGTGCCAGTAGTATAGCCGGGGGGCGGCAGTTCTTC
TRBJ2-2	TRBV5-4	-	TRBD1	CASSLGDRGLSGELFF	TGTGCCAGCAGCTTGGGGGACAGGGGGTTAAGCGGGGAGCTGTTTTTT
TRBJ2-3	TRBV11-3	-	TRBD2	CASSLLSGGLTDTQYF	TGTGCCAGCAGCTTACTTAGCGGGGGTCTCACAGATACGCAGTATTTT
TRBJ2-1	TRBV10-2	-	-	CASRTSSYNEQFF	TGCGCCAGCAGGACTAGTAGTTACAATGAGCAGTTCTTC
TRBJ1-2	TRBV18	once	-	CASSPPRYYGYTF	TGTGCCAGCTCACCACCGAGATACTATGGCTACACCTTC
TRBJ2-1	TRBV6-5	-	-	CASSYVGGSSYNEQFF	TGTGCCAGCAGTTACGTTGGCGGTAGCTCCTACAATGAGCAGTTCTTC
TRBJ2-7	TRBV10-2	few	TRBD2	CASSEMGTGGPTYEQYF	TGCGCCAGCAGTGAGATGGGAACGGGGGGACCTACCTACGAGCAGTACTTC
TRBJ2-4	TRBV27	-	TRBD2	CASSSYGRNKNIQYF	TGTGCCAGCAGTTCGTACGGGAGGAACAAAAACATTCAGTACTTC
TRBJ2-3	TRBV5-1	-	TRBD2	CASSTTSGSFDTQYF	TGCGCCAGCAGCACGACTAGCGGGAGTTTTGATACGCAGTATTTT
TRBJ1-2	TRBV2	-	TRBD1	CASSPWDSNYGYTF	TGTGCCAGCAGTCCCTGGGACAGTAACTATGGCTACACCTTC
TRBJ2-1	TRBV6-2/TRBV6-3	-	-	CASSYDSVQFF	TGTGCCAGCAGTTATGACTCCGTCCAGTTCTTC
TRBJ1-5	TRBV6-6	-	-	CASINRVGRSNQPQHF	TGTGCCAGCATAAACAGGGTTGGTAGGAGCAATCAGCCCCAGCATTTT
TRBJ1-2	TRBV27	-	TRBD1	CASSLTGGGGYTF	TGTGCCAGCAGTCTAACAGGGGGAGGTGGCTACACCTTC
TRBJ2-3	TRBV7-3	-	-	CASTLGVGDTQYF	TGTGCCAGCACCCTAGGGGTTGGAGATACGCAGTATTTT
TRBJ2-5	TRBV9	once	-	CASSPQQGQETQYF	TGTGCCAGCAGCCCTCAACAGGGTCAAGAGACCCAGTACTTC
TRBJ2-2	TRBV5-1	-	-	CASTGQTNTGELFF	TGCGCCAGCACAGGACAAACGAACACCGGGGAGCTGTTTTTT
TRBJ2-7	TRBV6-1	-	-	CASSERRGADF	TGTGCCAGCAGTGAAAGGAGAGGCGCAGACTTC
TRBJ1-2	TRBV5-6	-	TRBD1	CASSNQGALSYTF	TGTGCCAGCAGCAACCAGGGGGCCCTTAGCTACACCTTC
TRBJ2-3	TRBV4-3	-	-	CASSQGPGADTQYF	TGCGCCAGCAGCCAAGGCCCAGGGGCAGATACGCAGTATTTT
TRBJ2-3	TRBV7-8	-	-	CASSLRGKTDTQYF	TGTGCCAGCAGCTTACGGGGGAAAACAGATACGCAGTATTTT
TRBJ1-2	TRBV2	once	TRBD1	CASKAGQANYGYTF	TGTGCCAGCAAAGCGGGACAGGCTAACTATGGCTACACCTTC